The 11 T cell receptor beta chains below all came from one sample that was sequenced in a study of blood T cell repertoires in COVID-19. TCRdb keeps only in-frame clones here, not all; method: immunoSEQ multiplex PCR. This table holds about 240,000 clones, about four fifths found once. The sequenced sample was peripheral blood. The receptors originated from a woman aged 65 to 85 with acute or convalescent COVID-19.

This CDR3 reads CASTSGTGGVRENSPLHF. In nucleotides, the CDR3 is TGTGCCAGCACCTCCGGGACAGGGGGCGTCAGAGAAAATTCACCCCTCCACTTT. The chain recombines TRBV7-2 with TRBJ1-6, with 12 bases aligning to TRBD1. The CDR3 sequence is 18 residues long. The ends lost 7 bases at V and 7 bases at J; junction bases unmatched: 14. CDR1 and CDR2 from the germline V gene are SGHTA and FQGNSA.

With respect to this clone: One end of the junction does not line up with germline, which may come from a read error. The gene calls are TRBV24-1 and TRBJ2-7; D gene uncertain. CDR1 and CDR2 from the germline V gene are KGHDR and SFDVKD. The CDR3 length is 12 residues. In DNA form, the CDR3 reads TGTGCCAACAGTCCCTCGTCCTACGAGCAGTACTTC. Translated, it gives CANSPSSYEQYF.

The chain is built from TRBV5-1 and TRBJ2-7; 9 bases are shared with TRBD1. The J segment lost 2 bases and the V segment lost 2 bases, leaving 5 bases of the junction unmatched. The CDR3 spans 15 residues. CDR1 is SGHRS, CDR2 YFSETQ, per germline. The CDR3 spells CASSLTGTGTYEQYF. The CDR3 DNA reads as TGCGCCAGCAGCTTAACCGGGACAGGGACCTACGAGCAGTACTTC.

The chain employs TRBV5-1 and TRBJ1-4; weak D call: TRBD1 (5 bases). The germline CDR1 and CDR2 sequences are SGHRS and YFSETQ. This CDR3 comprises 13 residues. The V end was cut by 0 bases, the J end by 17 bases, with 17 bases between. This CDR3 is CASSLVAGQGGFF. CDR3 nucleotides: TGCGCCAGCAGCTTGGTGGCTGGTCAGGGAGGCTTTTTT.

The V gene is TRBV4-3, the J gene TRBJ2-2; maybe TRBD1 (5 bases). The CDR3 totals 13 residues. Per germline, CDR1 LGHNA and CDR2 YSLEER. The ends were cut back, 3 bases at V and 5 bases at J, with 7 bases in the middle. The DNA of the CDR3 is TGCGCCAGCAGCCAGCAGGGTACCGGGGAGCTGTTTTTT. This translates into CASSQQGTGELFF.

The gene calls are TRBV19 and TRBJ2-6; no definite D call. The V end was cut by 0 bases, the J end by 2 bases, with 8 bases between. CDR1 LNHDA and CDR2 SQIVND come from the germline V gene (reference sequence). The CDR3 is 16 residues long. CDR3 coding DNA: TGTGCCAGTAGTATAGACGCGGCGGCTGGGGCCAACGTCCTGACTTTC. Amino acids: CASSIDAAAGANVLTF.

This clone was seen a handful of times. This chain links TRBV10-2 with TRBJ2-4; weak D call: TRBD2 (7 bases). Germline lookup yields CDR1 WSHSY and CDR2 SAAADI. V was pared by 5 bases and J by 8 bases, with 22 bases between. The CDR3 runs 16 residues. The CDR3 loop reads CASSLQGRGGGDIQYF. In DNA form, the CDR3 reads TGCGCCAGCAGTTTACAGGGTAGAGGAGGGGGGGACATTCAGTACTTC.

This chain joins TRBV5-1 and TRBJ2-7, with 9 bases aligning to TRBD2. CDR3 length: 19 residues. The germline V gene has CDR1 SGHRS and CDR2 YFSETQ. V was clipped by 0 bases and J by 0 bases; unmatched bases: 13. CDR3 bases: TGCGCCAGCAGCTTGGACCCCGGAGGGCTAGCGGGGCTCTCCTACGAGCAGTACTTC. This codes for CASSLDPGGLAGLSYEQYF.

The J gene is TRBJ2-3, the V gene TRBV14; 10 positions agree with TRBD2. The CDR3 loop spans 17 amino acids. The V gene's germline CDR1 is SGHDN and CDR2 FVKESK. V shed 2 bases and J 5 bases; nucleotides not matched to a gene: 10. This chain's CDR3 is CASSQRSQRGGGDTQYF. The DNA for the CDR3 is TGTGCCAGCAGCCAAAGGTCTCAGCGGGGGGGCGGAGATACGCAGTATTTT.

The CDR3 is CASSMSSGNTIYF. CDR3 bases: TGTGCCAGTAGTATGAGCTCTGGAAACACCATATATTTT. J is TRBJ1-3 and V is TRBV19; D remains ambiguous. The germline V and J ends were trimmed by 3 bases and 0 bases, with 3 bases remaining between them. Germline values: CDR1 LNHDA, CDR2 SQIVND (reference sequence). The CDR3 consists of 13 residues.

The rearrangement joins TRBV13 to TRBJ2-3, with TRBD2 matching over 11 bases. CDR3 size: 17 residues. J was trimmed by 0 bases and V by 3 bases; bases with no gene match: 5. CDR1 is PRHDT, CDR2 FYEKMQ, per germline (reference sequence). CDR3 amino acids: CASSFSGGVTSTDTQYF. The CDR3 coding sequence is TGTGCCAGCAGCTTTAGCGGGGGGGTAACTAGCACAGATACGCAGTATTTT.